Below are 10 T cell receptor beta chains sequenced from a single sample in a study. The assay was immunoSEQ multiplex PCR, and TCRdb's table has in-frame clones only and misses some. This sample has tens of thousands of clones, with 80% to 95% found just once. The sample taken for sequencing was PBMCs. These receptor sequences come from a middle-aged man with rheumatoid arthritis.

This chain's CDR3 is CASSSHPVEQYF. The CDR3 DNA sequence: TGCGCCAGCAGCTCCCACCCAGTTGAGCAGTATTTT. This rearrangement joins TRBV5-1 to TRBJ2-3; D remains ambiguous. The CDR3 sequence is 12 residues long. Trimming stripped 3 bases from V and 11 bases from J, with 13 bases between. Germline CDR1 reads SGHRS; CDR2 reads YFSETQ.

The chain combines TRBV5-1 with TRBJ1-1; D gene unclear. Trimming shortened V by 4 bases and J by 5 bases, and 15 bases separated the two germline ends. The CDR3 extends over 14 amino acids. In germline, CDR1 is SGHRS, CDR2 YFSETQ. The CDR3, as DNA: TGCGCCAGCAGCCTCGGGGAGGGAAGGACTGAAGCTTTCTTT. As protein: CASSLGEGRTEAFF.

The rearrangement joins TRBV7-2 to TRBJ1-6; D is uncertain. CDR3 length equals 15 residues. Trimming shortened V by 6 bases and J by 7 bases, and 16 bases separated the two germline ends. Germline-derived CDR1 and CDR2 are SGHTA and FQGNSA. The CDR3 coding sequence is TGTGCCAGCAGGGGTACCGGGCGAGGGAATTCACCCCTCCACTTT. This translates into CASRGTGRGNSPLHF.

This chain connects TRBV11-1 to TRBJ2-5; D not resolved. V was pared by 1 base and J by 5 bases, with 5 bases between. The CDR3 covers 12 residues. Germline CDR1 reads SGHAT; CDR2 reads FQDESV (reference sequence). The CDR3 bases are TGTGCCAGCAGCTTAGAAACGGAGACCCAGTACTTC. Translation gives CASSLETETQYF.

The chain combines TRBV6-5 with TRBJ1-2; 7 bases match TRBD1. Germline assignment: CDR1 MNHEY and CDR2 SVGAGI. Germline trimming cut 8 bases from V and 5 bases from J; bases unmatched to any gene: 11. The CDR3 consists of 14 residues. Written as DNA, the CDR3 is TGTGCCAGCGGGACCGGGACAGCGACTTATGGCTACACCTTC. Protein sequence: CASGTGTATYGYTF.

V and J are TRBV28 and TRBJ1-6, with D uncertain. The CDR3 is 17 amino acids. V lost 6 bases and J lost 4, with 19 bases in between. In germline, CDR1 is MDHEN, CDR2 SYDVKM. CDR3 nucleotide sequence: TGTGCCAGCAGGACCTCGATCCGGAGCCTTTATAATTCACCCCTCCACTTT. Protein: CASRTSIRSLYNSPLHF.

This rearrangement joins TRBV7-6 to TRBJ2-1; the D gene is possibly TRBD2 (5 bases). Germline lookup yields CDR1 SGHVS and CDR2 FNYEAQ. V lost 3 bases to trimming and J lost 10 bases, with 19 bases between them. The CDR3 consists of 15 residues. CDR3 DNA sequence: TGTGCCAGCAGCTTCTACGGGGATCCTTCGACGGAGCAGTTCTTC. This gives the protein CASSFYGDPSTEQFF.

This sequence joins TRBV7-3 and TRBJ2-1; 7 bases match TRBD1. The CDR3 totals 15 residues. The germline V gene has CDR1 SGHTA and CDR2 FQGTGA. J lost 2 bases, V lost 5 bases, and 6 bases had no gene match. CDR3 sequence (DNA): TGTGCCAGCAGCCCCCGACAGGGTACCTACAATGAGCAGTTCTTC. Translation: CASSPRQGTYNEQFF.

This clone showed up just once. The CDR3, as DNA: TGTGCCAGCAGCTCGACCGGGCAGGGCAATCAGCCCCAGCATTTT. Protein product: CASSSTGQGNQPQHF. This rearrangement joins TRBV11-1 to TRBJ1-5; D is undetermined. The CDR3 is 15 residues long. Germline CDR1 SGHAT, CDR2 FQDESV (reference sequence). Trimming took off 4 bases at V and 2 bases at J, with 12 bases between the two ends.

The chain couples TRBV4-1 to TRBJ1-6; TRBD1 is a possible D gene (6 bases). CDR3 length equals 16 residues. Germline loops: CDR1 MGHRA, CDR2 YSYEKL. V gave up 4 bases and J gave up 8 bases, with 18 bases separating them. CDR3 sequence: CASSLRDTLIYSPLHF. In DNA, the CDR3 is TGCGCCAGCAGCCTCCGGGACACCTTAATTTATTCACCCCTCCACTTT.